The 27 T cell receptor beta chains reported below all come from one sample, sequenced in a study of T cell repertoires in cytomegalovirus infection. TCRdb reanalysed the reads using MiXCR and keeps one entry per CDR3 protein. Of 200,000 or so distinct CDR3 sequences listed, approximately 40% are singletons. No antigens are known for them. The input for sequencing was CD8+ T cells from cultured PBMCs, taken from culture after CMV antigen stimulation. All receptors come from a human donor in good health (CMV status not recorded). Some clones in this sample may be carry-over from other donors' samples.

In its sample, this clonotype was seen a few times. The junction differs from germline at one of its ends, possibly a read error. The rearrangement joins TRBV6-1 to TRBJ2-5, with 9 bases lining up with TRBD2. The CDR3 loop spans 14 amino acids. Germline V gives CDR1 MNHNS, CDR2 SASEGT. CDR3 in amino acids: CASSHDRTSATLDF. CDR3 DNA sequence: TGTGCCAGCAGTCACGACAGGACTAGCGCGACCTTGGACTTC.

This clonotype was found a few times. The V and J genes are TRBV7-3 and TRBJ2-3; no clear D gene. This CDR3 spans 14 amino acids. The germline gives CDR1 SGHTA, CDR2 FQGTGA. Trimming shortened V by 4 bases and J by 3 bases, and 11 bases separated the two germline ends. CDR3 nucleotide sequence: TGTGCCAGCAGCTCAGAGTCAGATACAGATACGCAGTATTTT. Its protein product is CASSSESDTDTQYF. Full variable domain (outside the CDR3, taken from reference TRBV7-3 and TRBJ2-3): GAGVSQTPSNKVTEKGKYVELRCDPISGHTALYWYRQSLGQGPEFLIYFQGTGAADDSGLPNDRFFAVRPEGSVSTLKIQRTERGDSAVYLCASSSESDTDTQYFGPGTRLTVL.

This clonotype was recorded at least ten times. J is TRBJ2-1 and V is TRBV5-5; perhaps TRBD1 as D (5 bases). Trimming removed 4 bases from V and 5 bases from J, with 16 bases in between. The V gene's germline CDR1 is SGHKS and CDR2 YYEKEE (reference sequence). CDR3 length: 15 residues. CDR3 sequence: CASSQRQGFNNEQFF. CDR3 sequence (DNA): TGTGCCAGCAGCCAGAGGCAGGGCTTTAACAATGAGCAGTTCTTC.

Only a few counts were recorded for this clonotype. The V call is TRBV4-2, the J call TRBJ2-7, with 14 bases matching TRBD2. V trimming: 0 bases; J trimming: 8 bases; junction bases outside the gene matches: 3. The germline V gene has CDR1 LGHNA and CDR2 YNFKEQ. The CDR3 covers 15 residues. CDR3 sequence (DNA): TGTGCCAGCAGCCAAGACCGACTAGCGGGGGGGCAGCAGTACTTC. It specifies CASSQDRLAGGQQYF.

This clonotype has a handful of counts. The chain joins TRBV7-6 to TRBJ2-7; D unresolved. CDR1 and CDR2 (germline): SGHVS, FNYEAQ. Trimming left V 5 bases short and J 1 base short, with 12 bases between. There are 14 residues in the CDR3. CDR3 residues: CASSLPLRSYEQYF. CDR3 sequence (DNA): TGTGCCAGCAGCCTCCCCCTTAGGTCCTACGAGCAGTACTTC.

The chain employs TRBV11-2 and TRBJ2-7; no firm D call. The V gene lost 5 bases and the J gene lost 0 bases, with 20 bases spanning the gap. This CDR3 comprises 17 residues. Per the germline V gene, CDR1 is SGHAT and CDR2 is FQNNGV. The DNA for the CDR3 is TGTGCCAGCAGCCCCCCCGGCCAAAACCCTTTCTCCTACGAGCAGTACTTC. Amino acid sequence: CASSPPGQNPFSYEQYF. Using reference TRBV11-2 and TRBJ2-7 for the parts outside the CDR3, the full variable domain is EAGVAQSPRYKIIEKRQSVAFWCNPISGHATLYWYQQILGQGPKLLIQFQNNGVVDDSQLPKDRFSAERLKGVDSTLKIQPAKLEDSAVYLCASSPPGQNPFSYEQYFGPGTRLTVT.

This clonotype has ten or more counts. The chain uses TRBV20-1 and TRBJ2-2; TRBD2 aligns across 9 bases. This CDR3 contains 15 residues. With 3 bases clipped from V and 5 bases from J, the junction kept 7 bases outside the gene matches. From germline, CDR1 is DFQATT and CDR2 SNEGSKA (reference sequence). This CDR3 is CSASRSGSVTGELFF. The CDR3 DNA reads as TGCAGTGCTAGCCGTAGCGGGAGTGTAACCGGGGAGCTGTTTTTT.

The V and J genes are TRBV27 and TRBJ1-2; 7 bases are shared with TRBD1. Losses at the gene ends were 4 bases for V and 7 bases for J; bases not matched to a gene: 3. Germline V gene lookup returns CDR1 MNHEY and CDR2 SMNVEV (reference sequence). The CDR3 spans 12 residues. CDR3 protein: CASSSRTGGYTF. CDR3 in DNA: TGTGCCAGCAGTTCCAGGACAGGTGGCTACACCTTC.

This clonotype was counted a few times. This chain connects TRBV7-8 to TRBJ2-1, with 8 bases fitting TRBD1. The length of the CDR3 is 13 residues. V lost 6 bases and J lost 6; bases outside the gene matches: 4. Germline V lookup: CDR1 SGHVS, CDR2 FQNEAQ. Here the CDR3 DNA reads TGTGCCAGCAGTTCGGGACAGGCCAATGAGCAGTTCTTC. Protein: CASSSGQANEQFF.

CDR3 sequence (DNA): TGTGCCAGCAGTTTGAAACAGGGGGCCCATCAGCCCCAGCATTTT. Amino acid sequence: CASSLKQGAHQPQHF. The chain couples TRBV27 to TRBJ1-5; 9 bases map to TRBD1. V gave up 3 bases and J gave up 5 bases; unmatched junction bases: 5. CDR3 length: 15 residues. CDR1 and CDR2 (germline): MNHEY, SMNVEV (reference sequence).

This rearrangement joins TRBV6-5 to TRBJ2-7; TRBD2 matches at 13 bases. This CDR3 comprises 21 residues. Germline values: CDR1 MNHEY, CDR2 SVGAGI. The ends lost 2 bases at V and 0 bases at J; junction bases unmatched: 16. CDR3: CASSYRGSGTSGTPASYEQYF. CDR3 nucleotides: TGTGCCAGCAGTTACAGAGGTTCAGGGACTAGCGGGACCCCAGCCTCCTACGAGCAGTACTTC.

V and J are TRBV12-3 or TRBV12-4 and TRBJ1-1, with D unclear. The CDR3 has 13 residues. V dropped 3 bases and J dropped 1 base, with 6 bases sitting between them. CDR3 amino acids: CASSFSRNTEAFF. Here the CDR3 DNA reads TGTGCCAGCAGTTTTTCTAGGAACACTGAAGCTTTCTTT.

This chain connects TRBV27 to TRBJ1-5; the match to TRBD1 covers 7 bases. CDR3 length: 14 residues. Losses at the gene ends were 8 bases for V and 5 bases for J; bases not matched to a gene: 9. Germline V CDR1 and CDR2: MNHEY, SMNVEV (reference sequence). The CDR3 DNA reads TGTGCCAGCGGATCAAACAGGGGTCATCAGCCCCAGCATTTT. The encoded protein is CASGSNRGHQPQHF.

The V gene is TRBV28, the J gene TRBJ1-5; the D is unclear. Trimming stripped 8 bases from V and 0 bases from J, with 2 bases between. This CDR3 contains 11 residues. CDR1 is MDHEN, CDR2 SYDVKM, per germline. The CDR3 nucleotides are TGTGCCAGCTATAGCAATCAGCCCCAGCATTTT. Translation: CASYSNQPQHF.

In this sample, this clonotype turned up a few times. V gene TRBV7-6 combines with J gene TRBJ2-7, with D perhaps matching TRBD2 (7 bases). The CDR3 sequence is 16 residues long. Germline-derived CDR1 and CDR2 are SGHVS and FNYEAQ. V was trimmed by 5 bases and J by 2 bases, leaving 19 bases between them. The CDR3 region has the DNA TGTGCCAGCAGCGCTCGAAGCGGGACAAAGACCTACGAGCAGTACTTC. The encoded protein is CASSARSGTKTYEQYF.

This clonotype has at least ten counts. The rearrangement joins TRBV5-6 to TRBJ1-5; D call uncertain. The germline V gene has CDR1 SGHDT and CDR2 YYEEEE. V gave up 4 bases and J gave up 4 bases, with 12 bases separating them. The CDR3 has 14 residues. The DNA of the CDR3 is TGTGCCAGCAGCCCGAGACTCAAGAATCAGCCCCAGCATTTT. Translation: CASSPRLKNQPQHF. Full variable domain (missing parts from reference TRBV5-6 and TRBJ1-5): DAGVTQSPTHLIKTRGQQVTLRCSPKSGHDTVSWYQQALGQGPQFIFQYYEEEERQRGNFPDRFSGHQFPNYSSELNVNALLLGDSALYLCASSPRLKNQPQHFGDGTRLSIL.

J is TRBJ2-7 and V is TRBV5-1; possibly TRBD1 for D (5 bases). This CDR3 is 14 amino acids long. V was cut by 0 bases and J by 3 bases, with 10 bases left in between. Germline V lookup: CDR1 SGHRS, CDR2 YFSETQ. CDR3 bases: TGCGCCAGCAGCTTGGGTCCAGGGAACTACGAGCAGTACTTC. It encodes CASSLGPGNYEQYF.

This clonotype occurred a few times. The V call is TRBV20-1, the J call TRBJ2-1, with a possible D match to TRBD2 (6 bases). The V gene lost 1 base and the J gene lost 0 bases, with 16 bases spanning the gap. This CDR3 has 17 residues. Germline CDR1 DFQATT, CDR2 SNEGSKA (reference sequence). The CDR3 loop is CSARVRASEISYNEQFF. The CDR3 DNA reads as TGCAGTGCTAGAGTTAGGGCTAGCGAGATCTCCTACAATGAGCAGTTCTTC.

The table lists this clonotype with many counts. CDR3 DNA sequence: TGTGCCAGCAGTCCGACTCAAACTAGCGCAGATACGCAGTATTTT. The encoded protein is CASSPTQTSADTQYF. The V call is TRBV27, the J call TRBJ2-3; 7 bases are a match to TRBD2. This CDR3 region has 15 residues. The V segment lost 5 bases and the J segment 4 bases; nucleotides outside the gene matches: 9. CDR1 is MNHEY, CDR2 SMNVEV, per germline (reference sequence).

The J gene is TRBJ2-2, the V gene TRBV7-6, with TRBD1 identical over 7 bases. This CDR3 is built from 15 residues. Losses at the gene ends were 4 bases for V and 4 bases for J; bases not matched to a gene: 6. CDR1 is SGHVS and CDR2 is FNYEAQ in the germline V gene. The chain's CDR3 is CASSSTNRGTGELFF. The CDR3 DNA sequence: TGTGCCAGCAGCTCCACCAACAGGGGCACCGGGGAGCTGTTTTTT.

The chain joins TRBV2 to TRBJ1-1; D uncertain. Trimming took 5 bases from V and 1 from J, leaving 8 bases between them. The CDR3 has 13 residues. The germline V gene encodes CDR1 SNHLY and CDR2 FYNNEI. CDR3 protein: CASSQLENTEAFF. Here the CDR3 DNA reads TGTGCCAGCAGTCAACTTGAGAACACTGAAGCTTTCTTT.

This clonotype was counted a few times. The chain is built from TRBV27 and TRBJ1-1; D possibly corresponds to TRBD1 (6 bases). The germline CDR1 and CDR2 sequences are MNHEY and SMNVEV (reference sequence). This CDR3 contains 18 residues. The V gene lost 0 bases and the J gene lost 1 base, with 18 bases spanning the gap. CDR3 bases: TGTGCCAGCAGTTTATCCCCGGTGGACAGCTCTAAGAACACTGAAGCTTTCTTT. The encoded protein is CASSLSPVDSSKNTEAFF.

This clonotype was counted at least ten times. This chain uses TRBV7-8 with TRBJ2-2, with D unresolved. Trimming removed 0 bases from V and 4 bases from J, with 9 bases in between. Germline CDR1 reads SGHVS; CDR2 reads FQNEAQ. The CDR3 runs to 15 residues. CDR3 in amino acids: CASSLAITTTGELFF. The CDR3 nucleotides read TGTGCCAGCAGCTTAGCAATAACGACCACCGGGGAGCTGTTTTTT. Looking up the rest from reference TRBV7-8 and TRBJ2-2 gives the full variable domain: GAGVSQSPRYKVAKRGQDVALRCDPISGHVSLFWYQQALGQGPEFLTYFQNEAQLDKSGLPSDRFFAERPEGSVSTLKIQRTQQEDSAVYLCASSLAITTTGELFFGEGSRLTVL.

This clonotype was seen more than once but under ten times. This chain uses TRBV2 with TRBJ2-1; 8 bases are shared with TRBD1. Trimming cost V 8 bases and J 3 bases; bases outside gene matches: 3. Germline V CDR1 and CDR2: SNHLY, FYNNEI. The CDR3 loop spans 13 amino acids. The chain's CDR3 is CASGDRLYNEQFF. Here the CDR3 DNA reads TGTGCCAGCGGGGACAGGCTCTACAATGAGCAGTTCTTC. The full variable domain, completed using reference TRBV2 and TRBJ2-1, is EPEVTQTPSHQVTQMGQEVILRCVPISNHLYFYWYRQILGQKVEFLVSFYNNEISEKSEIFDDQFSVERPDGSNFTLKIRSTKLEDSAMYFCASGDRLYNEQFFGPGTRLTVL.

This clonotype turned up a few times. The chain uses TRBV6-5 and TRBJ1-2; TRBD1 matches 7 bases. V lost 6 bases and J lost 4; bases outside the gene matches: 14. CDR3 length: 16 amino acids. Germline V gives CDR1 MNHEY, CDR2 SVGAGI. The CDR3 is CASSRYPQGVVYGYTF. CDR3 DNA: TGTGCCAGCAGCCGTTACCCCCAGGGGGTGGTCTATGGCTACACCTTC.

This clonotype has more than one count but fewer than ten. V gene TRBV20-1 combines with J gene TRBJ2-2; perhaps TRBD1 as D (5 bases). The CDR3 runs to 15 residues. The ends were cut back, 6 bases at V and 0 bases at J, with 14 bases in the middle. Germline CDR1 and CDR2: DFQATT and SNEGSKA (reference sequence). CDR3 bases: TGCAGTGCGCCCCCTTGGGGCGCGAACACCGGGGAGCTGTTTTTT. Translation gives CSAPPWGANTGELFF.

This clonotype was observed a handful of times. This rearrangement joins TRBV7-9 to TRBJ2-7; 8 positions agree with TRBD1. J gave up 0 bases and V 6 bases, and 7 bases lay outside the gene matches. This CDR3 contains 15 residues. Germline CDR1 SEHNR, CDR2 FQNEAQ (reference sequence). The CDR3 region has the DNA TGTGCCAGCAGTCGGGACAGGCTAAGCTCCTACGAGCAGTACTTC. This sequence encodes CASSRDRLSSYEQYF.